This entry lists 32 T cell receptor beta chains sequenced from one sample in a study of OX40 agonist ivuxolimab in advanced cancers. TCRdb's table, derived via immunoSEQ multiplex PCR, lists solely in-frame clones and lacks some. The sample yields fewer than 55,000 clones, 75% to 90% seen once. This sample comprised CD4+ or CD8+ T cells sorted from blood, obtained in a trial of the OX40 agonist ivuxolimab. The receptors originated from an adult with an advanced solid tumor such as melanoma, head and neck, liver or kidney cancer.

For the CDR3, the DNA is TGTGCCAGCAGCTTAGCCTCGGAAGGTCATCAGCCCCAGCATTTT. Translated: CASSLASEGHQPQHF. The rearrangement joins TRBV7-2 to TRBJ1-5; no definite D call. V was pared by 0 bases and J by 5 bases, with 11 bases between. The germline CDR1 and CDR2 sequences are SGHTA and FQGNSA. CDR3 length equals 15 residues.

The chain links TRBV19 to TRBJ2-3, with D perhaps matching TRBD1 or TRBD2 (5 bases each). CDR3 length: 14 residues. Looked up from germline, CDR1 is LNHDA and CDR2 is SQIVND (reference sequence). Trimming shortened V by 7 bases and J by 3 bases, and 14 bases separated the two germline ends. The CDR3 DNA reads as TGTGCCAGTACCGATCCCGGGACGACAGATACGCAGTATTTT. Its translation is CASTDPGTTDTQYF.

This sequence joins TRBV4-2 and TRBJ2-3; 13 nucleotides line up with TRBD2. Germline CDR1 and CDR2: LGHNA and YNFKEQ. The CDR3 length is 17 residues. Trimming at V came to 4 bases and at J to 7 bases, leaving 11 bases not matched to a gene. CDR3 amino acids: CASSLNPPGLAGYTQYF. The CDR3 DNA reads as TGTGCCAGCAGCCTCAACCCTCCGGGACTAGCGGGATATACGCAGTATTTT.

This chain joins TRBV10-1 and TRBJ1-1; D unresolved. The V and J ends lost 5 bases and 3 bases respectively, with 13 bases between them. The CDR3 sequence is 14 residues long. The germline V gene has CDR1 WNHNN and CDR2 SYGVQD (reference sequence). CDR3 nucleotide sequence: TGCGCCAGCAGTCGGACGGTTGGGGACACTGAAGCTTTCTTT. This codes for CASSRTVGDTEAFF.

The V gene is TRBV7-7, the J gene TRBJ2-3; D is undetermined. This CDR3 is 13 amino acids long. The V end was cut by 5 bases, the J end by 6 bases, with 12 bases between. Germline V CDR1 and CDR2: SSHAT, FNYEAQ (reference sequence). As DNA, the CDR3 is TGTGCCAGCAGCCACGATTTGGGGGATACGCAGTATTTT. As protein: CASSHDLGDTQYF.

The rearrangement joins TRBV27 to TRBJ1-2, with D maybe TRBD1 (6 bases). CDR1 MNHEY and CDR2 SMNVEV come from the germline V gene (reference sequence). Trimming cost V 11 bases and J 8 bases, with 15 bases left between them. CDR3 length equals 11 residues. CDR3 sequence reads: CAEGGHRGYTF. In DNA form, the CDR3 reads TGTGCCGAAGGGGGACACCGGGGCTACACCTTC.

The chain couples TRBV18 to TRBJ1-5; TRBD1 might be the D (6 bases). CDR3 length: 13 amino acids. Germline V lookup: CDR1 KGHSH, CDR2 LQKENI. The V end was cut by 6 bases, the J end by 5 bases, with 11 bases between. CDR3 nucleotide sequence: TGTGCCAGCTCGCTGACAGGTGATCAGCCCCAGCATTTT. Amino acid sequence: CASSLTGDQPQHF.

CDR3 DNA: TGTGCCATCTCGGGACTTAACCTCACAGATACGCAGTATTTT. Protein: CAISGLNLTDTQYF. The chain is built from TRBV10-3 and TRBJ2-3; D is perhaps TRBD2 (6 bases). The CDR3 sequence is 14 residues long. Germline lookup yields CDR1 ENHRY and CDR2 SYGVKD. The V gene lost 8 bases and the J gene lost 2 bases, with 14 bases spanning the gap.

The V and J genes are TRBV7-3 and TRBJ1-1, with D perhaps TRBD1 (6 bases). V gave up 5 bases and J gave up 2 bases, with 12 bases separating them. The CDR3 runs 14 residues. Germline lookup yields CDR1 SGHTA and CDR2 FQGTGA. This CDR3 reads CASSLQTGNTEAFF. CDR3 in DNA: TGTGCCAGCAGCCTACAGACAGGTAACACTGAAGCTTTCTTT.

A few counts support this clone. V is TRBV7-8 and J is TRBJ1-5, with a tentative D call TRBD1 (5 bases). The CDR3 runs 17 residues. The germline V gene has CDR1 SGHVS and CDR2 FQNEAQ. The V gene lost 5 bases and the J gene lost 0 bases, with 17 bases spanning the gap. CDR3 sequence: CASSPKRGEYSNQPQHF. In DNA form, the CDR3 reads TGTGCCAGCAGCCCTAAAAGGGGAGAATATAGCAATCAGCCCCAGCATTTT.

The V and J genes are TRBV27 and TRBJ1-6, with D possibly TRBD1 on 5 matching bases. The CDR3 contains 13 residues. From germline, CDR1 is MNHEY and CDR2 SMNVEV (reference sequence). V lost 5 bases and J lost 4, with 6 bases in between. CDR3 region: CASSGHYNSPLHF. For the CDR3, the DNA is TGTGCCAGCAGTGGACATTATAATTCACCCCTCCACTTT.

This chain uses TRBV4-1 with TRBJ2-5; 9 nucleotides align to TRBD1. V shed 5 bases, J shed 1 base, and the junction held 5 bases outside the gene matches. The CDR3 has 15 residues. The germline CDR1 and CDR2 sequences are MGHRA and YSYEKL. The CDR3: CASSSRDRVQETQYF. The CDR3 region has the DNA TGCGCCAGCAGCTCCCGGGACAGGGTCCAAGAGACCCAGTACTTC.

The V and J genes are TRBV2 and TRBJ2-1; 8 bases agree with TRBD2. Germline-derived CDR1 and CDR2 are SNHLY and FYNNEI. V dropped 4 bases and J dropped 0; count of bases not matched to a gene: 5. CDR3 length equals 16 residues. In nucleotides, the CDR3 is TGTGCCAGCAGTGTTGGGAGCGGGAGCTCCTACAATGAGCAGTTCTTC. Protein: CASSVGSGSSYNEQFF.

The chain is built from TRBV2 and TRBJ2-3; 9 bases fit TRBD2. Germline CDR1 reads SNHLY; CDR2 reads FYNNEI. V shed 1 base, J shed 10 bases, and the junction held 12 bases outside the gene matches. This CDR3 spans 16 amino acids. CDR3 amino acids: CASSEGLAGNGKAQYF. The DNA of the CDR3 is TGTGCCAGCAGTGAAGGGCTAGCGGGGAATGGGAAGGCGCAGTATTTT.

This clone was detected only a few times. The chain has TRBV7-9 and TRBJ1-5; perhaps TRBD1 as D (5 bases). The germline V gene has CDR1 SEHNR and CDR2 FQNEAQ (reference sequence). The CDR3 has 14 residues. Trimming left V 1 base short and J 6 bases short, with 10 bases between. The CDR3 DNA reads as TGTGCCAGCAGCTTAGGAGGGGACGGTCAGCCCCAGCATTTT. This sequence encodes CASSLGGDGQPQHF. The full variable domain, in which reference TRBV7-9 and TRBJ1-5 provide the parts outside the CDR3, is DTGVSQNPRHKITKRGQNVTFRCDPISEHNRLYWYRQTLGQGPEFLTYFQNEAQLEKSRLLSDRFSAERPKGSFSTLEIQRTEQGDSAMYLCASSLGGDGQPQHFGDGTRLSIL.

This clone was seen a handful of times. J is TRBJ2-7 and V is TRBV2; D may correspond to TRBD1 or TRBD2 (7 bases each). The CDR3 runs to 14 residues. Germline CDR1 SNHLY, CDR2 FYNNEI. V gave up 4 bases and J gave up 4 bases, with 14 bases separating them. The chain's CDR3 is CASSAGGVIYEQYF. The CDR3 DNA reads TGTGCCAGCAGTGCAGGGGGGGTCATTTACGAGCAGTACTTC.

The chain employs TRBV6-5 and TRBJ1-6; 9 bases fit TRBD1. Germline values: CDR1 MNHEY, CDR2 SVGAGI. The trim removed 6 bases at V and 10 bases at J, leaving 7 bases unmatched. This CDR3 comprises 14 residues. The DNA of the CDR3 is TGTGCCAGCAGAGAAGGGACAGGGCGATCACCCCTCCACTTT. Its protein is CASREGTGRSPLHF.

The chain carries TRBV6-1 and TRBJ1-5; the D gene is possibly TRBD1 (5 bases). Germline V gene data show CDR1 as MNHNS and CDR2 as SASEGT. V gave up 1 base and J gave up 6 bases, with 13 bases separating them. CDR3 size: 15 residues. CDR3 nucleotide sequence: TGTGCCAGCAGTGAAGATGAGGGGTATAGTCAGCCCCAGCATTTT. This encodes CASSEDEGYSQPQHF.

The V gene is TRBV5-8, the J gene TRBJ2-1; the D gene is possibly TRBD2 (5 bases). V was clipped by 0 bases and J by 8 bases, with 9 bases between them. Germline V gives CDR1 SGHTS, CDR2 YDEGEE. This CDR3 is 13 amino acids long. Here the CDR3 reads CASSLAGNYEQFF. The CDR3 DNA follows: TGTGCCAGCAGCTTGGCGGGGAACTATGAGCAGTTCTTC.

The V call is TRBV14, the J call TRBJ2-1; TRBD1 aligns across 8 bases. Trimming at V came to 4 bases and at J to 3 bases, leaving 8 bases not matched to a gene. CDR3 length equals 16 residues. Germline V gene lookup returns CDR1 SGHDN and CDR2 FVKESK. The chain's CDR3 is CASSRGTGGYYNEQFF. CDR3 coding DNA: TGTGCCAGCAGCCGGGGGACAGGTGGCTACTACAATGAGCAGTTCTTC.

V usage is TRBV7-2 and J usage is TRBJ2-3; 10 bases match TRBD2. V lost 1 base to trimming and J lost 7 bases; unmatched junction nucleotides: 5. Per germline, CDR1 SGHTA and CDR2 FQGNSA. The length of the CDR3 is 15 residues. The CDR3 here is CASSLGLAGANTQYF. The CDR3, as DNA: TGTGCCAGCAGCTTAGGGCTAGCGGGGGCCAATACGCAGTATTTT.

The V gene is TRBV7-2, the J gene TRBJ2-2; D is unresolved. Germline V gives CDR1 SGHTA, CDR2 FQGNSA. V was cut by 3 bases and J by 0 bases, with 17 bases left in between. This CDR3 has 18 amino acids. CDR3: CASSFRPLDSANTGELFF. The DNA for the CDR3 is TGTGCCAGCAGCTTCCGACCCCTAGACTCAGCGAACACCGGGGAGCTGTTTTTT. The full variable domain, rest sourced from reference TRBV7-2 and TRBJ2-2, is GAGVSQSPSNKVTEKGKDVELRCDPISGHTALYWYRQSLGQGLEFLIYFQGNSAPDKSGLPSDRFSAERTGGSVSTLTIQRTQQEDSAVYLCASSFRPLDSANTGELFFGEGSRLTVL.

This clone came up once. The chain joins TRBV14 to TRBJ2-3; D gene uncertain. V was cut by 0 bases and J by 12 bases, with 10 bases left in between. Germline lookup yields CDR1 SGHDN and CDR2 FVKESK. This CDR3 is built from 12 residues. For the CDR3, the DNA is TGTGCCAGCAGCCAAGATAGGCCAGATCAGTATTTT. Its protein product is CASSQDRPDQYF.

This chain joins TRBV6-1 and TRBJ2-2; possibly TRBD1 or TRBD2 for D (6 bases each). Germline CDR1 is MNHNS and CDR2 is SASEGT. Trimming pared 8 bases from V and 4 bases from J, leaving 14 bases between. The length of the CDR3 is 14 residues. The CDR3 coding sequence is TGTGCCAGCGGCGTCGAGGGGGGCACCGGGGAGCTGTTTTTT. Translating gives CASGVEGGTGELFF.

This chain connects TRBV9 to TRBJ1-1; D call uncertain. The germline V gene has CDR1 SGDLS and CDR2 YYNGEE. Trimming stripped 6 bases from V and 8 bases from J, with 20 bases between. The CDR3 has 14 amino acids. The CDR3 is CASNHHDLPVEAFF. In nucleotides, the CDR3 is TGTGCCAGCAACCACCACGATCTACCTGTCGAAGCTTTCTTT.

The J gene is TRBJ2-5, the V gene TRBV9; no clear D gene. Germline values: CDR1 SGDLS, CDR2 YYNGEE. V gave up 0 bases and J gave up 3 bases, with 12 bases separating them. This CDR3 region has 15 residues. The CDR3 nucleotides read TGTGCCAGCAGCGTAGGGCCCCGGATGGAAGAGACCCAGTACTTC. It encodes CASSVGPRMEETQYF.

The chain joins TRBV21-1 to TRBJ1-1. TRBV21-1 counts as a pseudogene. CDR3 length: 17 residues. The DNA for the CDR3 is TGTGCCAGCAGCAATAGCGGAGGTCGCCACTCGAACACTGAAGCTTTCTTT. Residues: CASSNSGGRHSNTEAFF.

This clone was found once. The chain carries TRBV5-4 and TRBJ2-7; tentative D call: TRBD2 (5 bases). The ends were cut back, 0 bases at V and 6 bases at J, with 10 bases in the middle. CDR1 SGHNT and CDR2 YYREEE come from the germline V gene (reference sequence). The CDR3 has 13 residues. The CDR3 here is CASSLESSVEQYF. The CDR3 DNA sequence: TGTGCCAGCAGCTTGGAAAGTAGCGTCGAGCAGTACTTC.

This chain connects TRBV11-2 to TRBJ1-3, with a possible D match to TRBD1 (6 bases). The CDR3 covers 18 residues. CDR1 is SGHAT, CDR2 FQNNGV, per germline. Trimming removed 6 bases from V and 5 bases from J, with 26 bases in between. CDR3 loop: CASRDPGGDRFIRNTIYF. DNA of the CDR3: TGTGCCAGCAGAGACCCCGGGGGTGACAGGTTCATTAGAAACACCATATATTTT.

The chain recombines TRBV19 with TRBJ1-2; 7 positions agree with TRBD1. The CDR3 contains 14 residues. Germline V gene data show CDR1 as LNHDA and CDR2 as SQIVND (reference sequence). J was trimmed by 5 bases and V by 5 bases; bases with no gene match: 8. CDR3 sequence: CASSSQGNLYGYTF. Written as DNA, the CDR3 is TGTGCCAGTAGTTCACAGGGGAACCTTTATGGCTACACCTTC.

This clone was counted once. This sequence joins TRBV5-1 and TRBJ2-3; 10 nucleotides match TRBD2. CDR1 is SGHRS, CDR2 YFSETQ, per germline. V lost 1 base and J lost 2; bases outside the gene matches: 4. This CDR3 has 16 residues. CDR3 protein: CASSLPSGGNTDTQYF. The CDR3 nucleotides read TGCGCCAGCAGCTTGCCTAGCGGGGGCAACACAGATACGCAGTATTTT.

CDR3 DNA: TGCACCAGCAGCCCCCCTTCCGGCCCCACCCACGAGCAGTACTTC. It specifies CTSSPPSGPTHEQYF. The gene calls are TRBV1 and TRBJ2-7. TRBV1 counts as a pseudogene. CDR3 length: 15 residues.